This T cell receptor beta chain stems from a study of Ad26.COV2.S vaccination and SARS-CoV-2 variants. Broader study findings: Recipients of either vaccine or placebo displayed similar breadth of non-spike TCRs.

Clones were read by immunoSEQ multiplex PCR, and TCRdb kept only the in-frame ones, dropping some. This table has 300,000 to 350,000 clones, roughly 90% appearing once. Treatment described: over 15 received Ad26.COV2.S at low or high dose, single or two shots; several received placebo; per-sample allocation not given. On day 63 after the first injection, vaccine and placebo recipients gave samples. On this clone itself: Its specificity is unknown.

The sequence derives from a person aged 18-60 years who received the Ad26.COV2.S COVID-19 vaccine or a placebo. Source: peripheral blood, taken in a trial of Ad26.COV2.S vaccine versus placebo.

Here the CDR3 DNA reads TGTGCCAGCAGCCCCCTTAGCGGCGGCACTGAAGCTTTCTTT. Protein sequence: CASSPLSGGTEAFF. This chain joins TRBV6-4 and TRBJ1-1; no clear D. V lost 6 bases, J lost 4 bases, and 15 bases lay in between. The CDR3 length is 14 residues. CDR1 and CDR2 (germline): MRHNA, SNTAGT.